This T cell receptor beta chain is drawn from a study of cytomegalovirus exposure and HLA in healthy donors. 60 Vbeta and 13 Jbeta primers were used in PCR. The protocol was immunoSEQ multiplex PCR, while the TCRdb copy is restricted to in-frame clones and leaves out a portion. This table has around 80,000 clones, under 80% appearing once. V was shortened by 7 bases and J by 2 bases, with 12 bases between the two germline ends. There are 14 residues in the CDR3. CDR1 is MNHEY, CDR2 SVGAGI, per germline. V is TRBV6-5 and J is TRBJ2-1; possibly TRBD2 for D (6 bases). Source material: PBMCs. The clonotype was recovered from a man younger than 35 in good health and CMV-seropositive. DNA of the CDR3: TGTGCCAGCACCGGGAGAAGCGCCTACAATGAGCAGTTCTTC. It translates to CASTGRSAYNEQFF.